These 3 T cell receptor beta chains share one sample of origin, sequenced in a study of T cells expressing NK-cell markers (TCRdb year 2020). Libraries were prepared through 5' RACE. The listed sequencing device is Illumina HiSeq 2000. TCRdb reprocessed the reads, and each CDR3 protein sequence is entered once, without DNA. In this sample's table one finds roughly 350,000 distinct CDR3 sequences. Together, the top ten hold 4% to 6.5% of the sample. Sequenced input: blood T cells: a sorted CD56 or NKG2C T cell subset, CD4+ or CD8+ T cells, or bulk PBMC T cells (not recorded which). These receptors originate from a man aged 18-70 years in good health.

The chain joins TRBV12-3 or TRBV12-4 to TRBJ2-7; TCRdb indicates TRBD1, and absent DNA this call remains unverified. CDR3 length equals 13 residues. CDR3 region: CASRGTASYEQYF.

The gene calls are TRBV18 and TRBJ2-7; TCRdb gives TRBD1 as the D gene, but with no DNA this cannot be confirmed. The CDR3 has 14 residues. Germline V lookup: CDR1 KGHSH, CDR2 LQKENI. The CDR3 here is CASSPIPGSYEQYF.

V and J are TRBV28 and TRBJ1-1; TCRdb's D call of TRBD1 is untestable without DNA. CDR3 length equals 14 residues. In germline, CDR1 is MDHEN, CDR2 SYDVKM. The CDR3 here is CASSATGGYTEAFF. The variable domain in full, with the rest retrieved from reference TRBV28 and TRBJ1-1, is DVKVTQSSRYLVKRTGEKVFLECVQDMDHENMFWYRQDPGLGLRLIYFSYDVKMKEKGDIPEGYSVSREKKERFSLILESASTNQTSMYLCASSATGGYTEAFFGQGTRLTVV.